This TCR beta chain was recorded in a study of blood T cell repertoires in COVID-19. Overall study context: The origin of the acute and convalescent COVID-19 samples was the United States, Italy and Spain. PBMCs, B-cell-depleted T cells, or T cells provided the cDNA or gDNA that made up the material.

Under the authors' procedure: Amplification from reference gene primers served as the basis for estimated nucleated cell counts. Generated by immunoSEQ multiplex PCR, the TCRdb table keeps only in-frame clones and is missing some. V and J calls and clone size are those listed in that table; D and trimming were worked out from the DNA. The sample shows about 40,000 clones, roughly 90% of them seen only once. Germline V lookup: CDR1 MDHEN, CDR2 SYDVKM. Unmatched junction bases numbered 11, after V lost 5 bases and J lost 9 bases. The CDR3 contains 15 residues. The sequencing input was peripheral blood. This sequence joins TRBV28 and TRBJ2-4; 9 bases agree with TRBD1. This receptor was identified in a human donor in a cohort sampled during active COVID-19. The CDR3 nucleotides are TGTGCCAGCAGTGGGTCGGGACAGGGTGTGGCCATTCAGTACTTC. This sequence encodes CASSGSGQGVAIQYF.